This T cell receptor (beta chain) was retrieved from a study of T cell changes during pregnancy in multiple sclerosis. Only in-frame clones appear in the TCRdb table, and some are missing; sequencing was by immunoSEQ multiplex PCR. The sample lists about 75,000 clones, 94% occurring once. Germline assignment: CDR1 LNHDA and CDR2 SQIVND (reference sequence). Trimming stripped 1 base from V and 7 bases from J, with 8 bases between. The CDR3 is 13 residues long. The source material was CD4+ T cells from peripheral blood mononuclear cells, sampled after pregnancy. The chain employs TRBV19 and TRBJ2-4, with D tentatively TRBD1 (5 bases). This TCR derives from a female donor with multiple sclerosis, enrolled in a pregnancy study. The CDR3 sequence: CASSIARVNIQYF. The CDR3 region has the DNA TGTGCCAGTAGTATAGCCAGGGTTAACATTCAGTACTTC.